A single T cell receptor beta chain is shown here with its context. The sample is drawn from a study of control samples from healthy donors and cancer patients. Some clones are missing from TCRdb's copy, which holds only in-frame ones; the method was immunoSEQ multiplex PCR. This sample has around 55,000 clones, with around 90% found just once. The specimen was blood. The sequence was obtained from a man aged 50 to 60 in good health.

The CDR3 protein is CASMLAGEGGELFF. The CDR3 DNA sequence: TGTGCCAGCATGTTAGCGGGAGAGGGCGGGGAGCTGTTTTTT. The chain has TRBV27 and TRBJ2-2; 9 bases agree with TRBD2. Germline V gene sequence: CDR1 MNHEY, CDR2 SMNVEV (reference sequence). The V and J ends lost 7 bases and 7 bases, in that order; junction bases with no gene match: 7. The CDR3 contains 14 residues.